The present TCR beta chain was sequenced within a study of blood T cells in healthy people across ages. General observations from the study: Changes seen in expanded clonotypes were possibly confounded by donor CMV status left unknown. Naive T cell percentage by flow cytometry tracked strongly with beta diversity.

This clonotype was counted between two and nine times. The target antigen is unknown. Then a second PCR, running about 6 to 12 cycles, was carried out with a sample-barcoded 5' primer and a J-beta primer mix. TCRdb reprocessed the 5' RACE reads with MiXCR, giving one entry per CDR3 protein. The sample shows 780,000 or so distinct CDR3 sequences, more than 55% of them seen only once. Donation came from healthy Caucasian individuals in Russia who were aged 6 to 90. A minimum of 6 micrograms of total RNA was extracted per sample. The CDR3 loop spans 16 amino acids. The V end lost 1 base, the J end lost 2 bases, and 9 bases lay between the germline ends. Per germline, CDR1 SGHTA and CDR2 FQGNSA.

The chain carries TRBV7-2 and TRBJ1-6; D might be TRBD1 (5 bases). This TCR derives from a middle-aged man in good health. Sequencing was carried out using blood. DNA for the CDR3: TGTGCCAGCAGCTTAGGGGGCAGGGCCTATAATTCACCCCTCCACTTT. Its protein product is CASSLGGRAYNSPLHF.